Below, 18 T cell receptor beta chains from the same sample are listed, as sequenced in a study of T cells in localized non-small cell lung cancer. Method: immunoSEQ multiplex PCR; TCRdb's copy keeps in-frame clones and lacks some. This sample has over 8,000 clones, with around 92% found just once. Source: peripheral blood, taken before any cancer treatment. All receptors come from a woman aged 35 to 70 with stage I squamous cell lung carcinoma.

The sample holds a few counts of this clone. The rearrangement uses TRBV7-6 and TRBJ1-1; 7 positions match TRBD1. Trimming cost V 5 bases and J 13 bases; bases outside gene matches: 13. Germline-derived CDR1 and CDR2 are SGHVS and FNYEAQ. The CDR3 spans 13 residues. This CDR3 is CASSRDRGEGIFF. The CDR3 nucleotides read TGTGCCAGCAGCAGGGACAGAGGGGAGGGAATTTTCTTT.

The chain is built from TRBV19 and TRBJ2-1; 12 nucleotides match TRBD2. This CDR3 is 15 amino acids long. V dropped 4 bases and J dropped 3; count of bases not matched to a gene: 1. The germline V gene has CDR1 LNHDA and CDR2 SQIVND (reference sequence). CDR3 bases: TGTGCCAGTAGTACGACTAGCGGGGGCTACAATGAGCAGTTCTTC. Amino acid sequence: CASSTTSGGYNEQFF.

The rearrangement links TRBV19 to TRBJ2-1, with 13 bases fitting TRBD2. Germline loops: CDR1 LNHDA, CDR2 SQIVND (reference sequence). The CDR3 loop spans 18 amino acids. V trimming: 11 bases; J trimming: 5 bases; junction bases outside the gene matches: 18. CDR3 bases: TGTGCCTCTTCGGGCGGGACTAGCGGGATCCGGGCCCACAATGAGCAGTTCTTC. Its protein product is CASSGGTSGIRAHNEQFF.

This chain joins TRBV5-1 and TRBJ1-1; TRBD1 might be the D (6 bases). This CDR3 has 15 amino acids. Germline CDR1 reads SGHRS; CDR2 reads YFSETQ. V lost 4 bases and J 2 bases, leaving 15 bases between the germline ends. The CDR3 region is CASSTKQGYNTEAFF. The CDR3 nucleotides are TGCGCCAGCAGCACTAAACAGGGATACAACACTGAAGCTTTCTTT.

The V call is TRBV4-1, the J call TRBJ1-2; D not certain. CDR3 length: 13 residues. Germline CDR1 and CDR2: MGHRA and YSYEKL. V was cut by 4 bases and J by 6 bases, with 12 bases left in between. CDR3 protein: CASSLRTADGYTF. Here the CDR3 DNA reads TGCGCCAGCAGCCTTCGGACCGCTGATGGCTACACCTTC.

The J gene is TRBJ2-5, the V gene TRBV11-1; 7 positions match TRBD1. CDR1 and CDR2 from the germline V gene are SGHAT and FQDESV (reference sequence). The CDR3 totals 16 residues. The junction had 7 bases not matched to a gene; V was cut back by 3 bases and J by 0 bases. CDR3 nucleotide sequence: TGTGCCAGCAGCTTCCCCGGGACAGAGTACCAAGAGACCCAGTACTTC. Amino acids: CASSFPGTEYQETQYF.

V usage is TRBV20-1 and J usage is TRBJ1-3, with 7 positions matching TRBD1. Germline-derived CDR1 and CDR2 are DFQATT and SNEGSKA (reference sequence). This CDR3 is 11 amino acids long. V shed 6 bases and J 8 bases; nucleotides not matched to a gene: 4. The CDR3 loop reads CSAEGADTIYF. DNA of the CDR3: TGCAGTGCCGAGGGGGCAGACACCATATATTTT.

The chain recombines TRBV7-2 with TRBJ1-3; D not resolved. This CDR3 has 15 amino acids. The V end was cut by 1 base, the J end by 0 bases, with 7 bases between. Germline lookup yields CDR1 SGHTA and CDR2 FQGNSA. CDR3: CASSLEVGSGNTIYF. The DNA of the CDR3 is TGTGCCAGCAGCTTAGAGGTGGGCTCTGGAAACACCATATATTTT.

This chain links TRBV9 with TRBJ1-1, with unresolved D. The V and J ends lost 0 bases and 12 bases respectively, with 12 bases between them. Germline V lookup: CDR1 SGDLS, CDR2 YYNGEE. CDR3 length: 12 residues. This CDR3 is CASSVVSGRPFF. CDR3 nucleotide sequence: TGTGCCAGCAGCGTAGTCTCGGGGAGGCCTTTCTTT.

The chain combines TRBV6-1 with TRBJ2-1; D is undetermined. This CDR3 has 13 amino acids. V was clipped by 1 base and J by 6 bases, with 7 bases between them. CDR1 MNHNS and CDR2 SASEGT come from the germline V gene. CDR3 residues: CASSEGLPNEQFF. The CDR3 DNA sequence: TGTGCCAGCAGTGAAGGACTCCCCAATGAGCAGTTCTTC.

CDR3: CASSSPGQGAGDTQYF. The DNA for the CDR3 is TGTGCCAGCAGCTCCCCGGGACAGGGGGCAGGAGATACGCAGTATTTT. The chain carries TRBV9 and TRBJ2-3, with 12 bases matching TRBD1. The CDR3 length is 16 residues. V trimming: 4 bases; J trimming: 5 bases; junction bases outside the gene matches: 8. Germline values: CDR1 SGDLS, CDR2 YYNGEE.

This chain joins TRBV4-1 and TRBJ1-1; no firm D call. V was pared by 0 bases and J by 8 bases, with 10 bases between. Looked up from germline, CDR1 is MGHRA and CDR2 is YSYEKL. The CDR3 extends over 13 amino acids. This chain's CDR3 is CASSQDPGREAFF. The DNA of the CDR3 is TGCGCCAGCAGCCAAGATCCGGGCCGAGAAGCTTTCTTT.

This clone was seen only once. The chain uses TRBV11-3 and TRBJ2-1, with TRBD2 matching 12 bases. This CDR3 is built from 16 residues. CDR1 and CDR2 (germline): SGHNT, YENEEA. V was clipped by 5 bases and J by 4 bases; unmatched bases: 6. The CDR3 region is CASSPRTSGGYNEQFF. The CDR3 nucleotides are TGTGCCAGCAGCCCGCGAACTAGCGGGGGGTACAATGAGCAGTTCTTC.

The chain joins TRBV4-3 to TRBJ1-2; D is uncertain. Trimming pared 0 bases from V and 2 bases from J, leaving 7 bases between. Germline values: CDR1 LGHNA, CDR2 YSLEER. The CDR3 spans 14 residues. In DNA, the CDR3 is TGCGCCAGCAGCCAAGACACCGCAAACTATGGCTACACCTTC. This codes for CASSQDTANYGYTF.

The chain carries TRBV7-3 and TRBJ1-2, with 10 positions matching TRBD1. The V gene's germline CDR1 is SGHTA and CDR2 FQGTGA. The CDR3 loop spans 14 amino acids. V gave up 5 bases and J gave up 8 bases; unmatched junction bases: 8. CDR3 residues: CASSPTGGASGYTF. CDR3 coding DNA: TGTGCCAGCAGCCCGACAGGGGGCGCTTCCGGCTACACCTTC.

The chain has TRBV27 and TRBJ2-1; the D gene is possibly TRBD1 (6 bases). Trimming left V 6 bases short and J 6 bases short, with 15 bases between. The germline gives CDR1 MNHEY, CDR2 SMNVEV (reference sequence). The length of the CDR3 is 14 residues. DNA of the CDR3: TGTGCCAGCAGAAAGAATTCCAGGGGCAATGAGCAGTTCTTC. This gives the protein CASRKNSRGNEQFF.

This chain links TRBV12-5 with TRBJ2-3; D gene ambiguous. CDR1 LGHNT and CDR2 FRNRAP come from the germline V gene. The CDR3 runs 16 residues. Trimming pared 2 bases from V and 3 bases from J, leaving 15 bases between. The CDR3 DNA follows: TGTGCTAGTGGTTTGTCGGCAGTCCCTAGAACAGATACGCAGTATTTT. It specifies CASGLSAVPRTDTQYF. Together with reference TRBV12-5 and TRBJ2-3, the CDR3 gives the full variable domain: DARVTQTPRHKVTEMGQEVTMRCQPILGHNTVFWYRQTMMQGLELLAYFRNRAPLDDSGMPKDRFSAEMPDATLATLKIQPSEPRDSAVYFCASGLSAVPRTDTQYFGPGTRLTVL.

The chain combines TRBV27 with TRBJ1-1, with TRBD1 matching 7 bases. The CDR3 spans 14 residues. Germline V lookup: CDR1 MNHEY, CDR2 SMNVEV (reference sequence). Losses at the gene ends were 3 bases for V and 8 bases for J; bases not matched to a gene: 9. The CDR3 here is CASSFLVQGGEAFF. CDR3 nucleotide sequence: TGTGCCAGCAGTTTCCTCGTGCAGGGGGGCGAAGCTTTCTTT.